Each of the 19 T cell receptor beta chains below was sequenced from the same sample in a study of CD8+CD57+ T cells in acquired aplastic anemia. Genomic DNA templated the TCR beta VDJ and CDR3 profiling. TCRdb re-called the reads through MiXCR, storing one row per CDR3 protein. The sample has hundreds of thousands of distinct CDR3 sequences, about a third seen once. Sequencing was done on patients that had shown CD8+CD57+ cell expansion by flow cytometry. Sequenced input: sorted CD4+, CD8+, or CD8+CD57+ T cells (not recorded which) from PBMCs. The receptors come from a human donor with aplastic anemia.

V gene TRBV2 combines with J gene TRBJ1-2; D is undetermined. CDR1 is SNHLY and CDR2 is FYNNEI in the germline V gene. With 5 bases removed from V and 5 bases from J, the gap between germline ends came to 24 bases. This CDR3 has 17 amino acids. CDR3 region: CASSYPRSGIPSYGYTF. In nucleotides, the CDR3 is TGTGCCAGCAGTTACCCCCGGAGCGGGATCCCGTCGTATGGCTACACCTTC.

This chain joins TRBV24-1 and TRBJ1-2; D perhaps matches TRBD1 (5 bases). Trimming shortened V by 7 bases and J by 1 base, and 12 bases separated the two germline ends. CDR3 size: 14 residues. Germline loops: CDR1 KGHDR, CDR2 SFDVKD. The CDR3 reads CATSGAGYNYGYTF. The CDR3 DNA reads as TGTGCCACCAGCGGGGCGGGGTATAACTATGGCTACACCTTC.

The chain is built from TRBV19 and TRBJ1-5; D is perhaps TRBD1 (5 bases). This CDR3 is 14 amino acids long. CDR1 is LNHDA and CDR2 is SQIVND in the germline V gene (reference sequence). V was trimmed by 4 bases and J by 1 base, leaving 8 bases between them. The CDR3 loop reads CASSKQVSNQPQHF. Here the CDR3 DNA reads TGTGCCAGTAGTAAACAGGTGAGCAATCAGCCCCAGCATTTT.

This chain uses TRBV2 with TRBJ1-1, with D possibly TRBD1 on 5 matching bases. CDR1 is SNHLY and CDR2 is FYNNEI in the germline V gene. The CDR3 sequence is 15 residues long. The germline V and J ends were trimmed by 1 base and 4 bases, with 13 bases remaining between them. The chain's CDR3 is CASSEEATRGTEAFF. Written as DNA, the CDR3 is TGTGCCAGCAGTGAAGAGGCGACGAGGGGCACTGAAGCTTTCTTT.

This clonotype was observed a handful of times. This CDR3 is CAISVGQGAAGELFF. CDR3 DNA: TGTGCCATCAGTGTAGGGCAGGGGGCCGCCGGGGAGCTGTTTTTT. V and J are TRBV10-3 and TRBJ2-2, with 8 bases matching TRBD1. Germline V CDR1 and CDR2: ENHRY, SYGVKD. This CDR3 has 15 amino acids. The J segment lost 6 bases and the V segment lost 4 bases, leaving 7 bases of the junction unmatched.

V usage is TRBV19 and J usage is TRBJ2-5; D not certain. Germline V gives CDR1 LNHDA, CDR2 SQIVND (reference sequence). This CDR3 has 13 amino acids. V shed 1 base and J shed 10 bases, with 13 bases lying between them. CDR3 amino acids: CASSIGEGWLQYF. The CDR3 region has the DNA TGTGCCAGTAGTATAGGGGAAGGGTGGCTCCAGTACTTC.

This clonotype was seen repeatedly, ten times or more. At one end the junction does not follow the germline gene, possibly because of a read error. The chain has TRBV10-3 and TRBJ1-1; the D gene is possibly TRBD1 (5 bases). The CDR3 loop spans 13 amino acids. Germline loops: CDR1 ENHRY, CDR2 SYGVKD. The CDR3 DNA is TGTGCCAGCAGTTTGGGACTTGCAGGGGAAGCTTTCTTT. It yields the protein CASSLGLAGEAFF.

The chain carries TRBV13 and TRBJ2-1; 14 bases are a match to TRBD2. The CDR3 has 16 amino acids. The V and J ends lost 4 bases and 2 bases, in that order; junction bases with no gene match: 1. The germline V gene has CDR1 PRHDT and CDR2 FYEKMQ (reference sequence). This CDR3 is CASSSTSGRAYNEQFF. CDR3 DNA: TGTGCCAGCAGCTCGACTAGCGGGAGGGCCTACAATGAGCAGTTCTTC.

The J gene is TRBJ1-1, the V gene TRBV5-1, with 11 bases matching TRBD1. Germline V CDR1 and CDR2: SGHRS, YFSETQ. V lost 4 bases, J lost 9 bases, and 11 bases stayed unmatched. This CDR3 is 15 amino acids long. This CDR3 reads CASSPEAGTGGKAFF. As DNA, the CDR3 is TGCGCCAGCAGCCCAGAGGCCGGGACAGGGGGGAAAGCTTTCTTT.

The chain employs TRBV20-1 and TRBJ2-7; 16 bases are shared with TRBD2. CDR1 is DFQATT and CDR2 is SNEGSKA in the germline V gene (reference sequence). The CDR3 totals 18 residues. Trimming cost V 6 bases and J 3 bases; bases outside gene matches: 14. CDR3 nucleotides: TGCAGTGCCCCCAGATTCGGGACTAGCGGGAGGGCCAACTACGAGCAGTACTTC. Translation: CSAPRFGTSGRANYEQYF.

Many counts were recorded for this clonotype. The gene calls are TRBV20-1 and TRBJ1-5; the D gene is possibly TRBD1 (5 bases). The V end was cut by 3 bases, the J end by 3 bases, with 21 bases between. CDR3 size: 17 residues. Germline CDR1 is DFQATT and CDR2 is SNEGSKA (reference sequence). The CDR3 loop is CSASTVRVAGSNQPQHF. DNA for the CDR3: TGCAGTGCTAGTACTGTACGGGTTGCAGGGTCCAATCAGCCCCAGCATTTT.

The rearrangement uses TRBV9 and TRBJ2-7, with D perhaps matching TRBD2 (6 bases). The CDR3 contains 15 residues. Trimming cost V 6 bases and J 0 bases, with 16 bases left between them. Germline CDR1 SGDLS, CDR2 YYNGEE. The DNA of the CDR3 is TGTGCCAGCACTCCCGGGACTCTGAGCTCCTACGAGCAGTACTTC. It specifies CASTPGTLSSYEQYF.

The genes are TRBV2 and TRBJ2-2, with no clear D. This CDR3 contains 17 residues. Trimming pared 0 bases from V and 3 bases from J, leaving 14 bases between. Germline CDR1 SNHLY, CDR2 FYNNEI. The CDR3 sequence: CASSEASAAHHTGELFF. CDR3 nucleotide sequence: TGTGCCAGCAGTGAAGCTTCGGCAGCCCATCACACCGGGGAGCTGTTTTTT.

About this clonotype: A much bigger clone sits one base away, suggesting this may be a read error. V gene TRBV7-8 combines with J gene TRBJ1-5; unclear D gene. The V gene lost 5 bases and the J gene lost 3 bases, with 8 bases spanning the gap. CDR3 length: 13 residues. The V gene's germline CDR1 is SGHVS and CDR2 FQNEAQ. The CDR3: CASSRGFNQPQHF. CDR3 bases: TGTGCCAGCAGCCGGGGATTCAATCAGCCCCAGCATTTT.

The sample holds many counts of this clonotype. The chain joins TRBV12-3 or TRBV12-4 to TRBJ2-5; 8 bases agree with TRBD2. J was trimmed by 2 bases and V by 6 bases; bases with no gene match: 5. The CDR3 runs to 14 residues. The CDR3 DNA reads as TGTGCCAGCAGCTATAGCGGGGCACAAGAGACCCAGTACTTC. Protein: CASSYSGAQETQYF.

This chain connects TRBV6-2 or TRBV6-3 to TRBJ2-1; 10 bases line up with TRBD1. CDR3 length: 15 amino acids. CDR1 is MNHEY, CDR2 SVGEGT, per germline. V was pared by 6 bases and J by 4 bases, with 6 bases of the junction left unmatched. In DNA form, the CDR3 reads TGTGCCAGCAGGGCGCCGGGACAGGGGTACAATGAGCAGTTCTTC. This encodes CASRAPGQGYNEQFF.

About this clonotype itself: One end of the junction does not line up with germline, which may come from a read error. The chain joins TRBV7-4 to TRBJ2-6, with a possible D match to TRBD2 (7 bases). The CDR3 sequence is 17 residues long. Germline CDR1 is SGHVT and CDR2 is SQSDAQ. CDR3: CASRGEGGVPGADVLTF. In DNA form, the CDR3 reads TGTGCCAGCAGAGGGGAGGGGGGGGTCCCTGGGGCCGACGTCCTGACTTTC.

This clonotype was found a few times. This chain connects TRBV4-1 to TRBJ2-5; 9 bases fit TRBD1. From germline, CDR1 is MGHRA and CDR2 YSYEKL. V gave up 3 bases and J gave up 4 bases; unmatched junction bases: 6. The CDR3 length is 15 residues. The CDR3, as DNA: TGCGCCAGCAGCCACATCGGGACAGGGACAGAGACCCAGTACTTC. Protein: CASSHIGTGTETQYF.

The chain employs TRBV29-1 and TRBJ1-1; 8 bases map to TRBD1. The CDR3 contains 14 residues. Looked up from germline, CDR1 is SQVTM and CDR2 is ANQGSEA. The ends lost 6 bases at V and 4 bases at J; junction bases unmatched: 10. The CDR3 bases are TGCAGCGTAAAAACCACAGGGGGAGGCACTGAAGCTTTCTTT. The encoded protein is CSVKTTGGGTEAFF.